This TCR beta chain was observed in a study of T cells in Graves' hyperthyroidism and ophthalmopathy. Study outcomes and limitations: Ophthalmopathy onset followed model prediction by a median about six months.

This clonotype appeared a few times. Antigen specificity is unknown. The V gene end was trimmed by 5 bases and the J gene end by 3 bases; junction bases not matched to a gene: 7. Germline assignment: CDR1 LNHDA and CDR2 SQIVND (reference sequence). This CDR3 has 16 residues. RNA transcripts served as the template for amplifying TCR beta CDR3 regions. The TCR CDR3 was amplified in a first-round RT-PCR using the HTBI primer set. TCRdb reanalysed the multiplex PCR reads using MiXCR and keeps one entry per CDR3 protein. The sample holds some 720,000 distinct CDR3 sequences; around 17% are singletons and the top ten take under 10%.

This clonotype originated in a man between 18 and 35 years old with Graves' hyperthyroidism. The chain combines TRBV19 with TRBJ2-2; TRBD2 matches 9 bases. What was sequenced was blood. The CDR3 reads CASSGRIAGDTGELFF. The CDR3 bases are TGTGCCAGTAGTGGGAGAATAGCGGGAGACACCGGGGAGCTGTTTTTT.